This is a list of T cell receptor beta chains from one sample in a study of CD4 T cells in relation to SARS-CoV-2 and coronaviruses. This table comes from immunoSEQ multiplex PCR, and its TCRdb copy is limited to in-frame clones, with some not included. Of about 43,000 clones listed, roughly 82% were seen once; the top ten hold 1.4% to 1.5%. The antigens these receptors bind are not known. The specimen was naive CD4+ T cells from PBMCs, cultured in vitro. Source of these receptors: an adult with COVID-19. Both conserved end residues are part of each CDR3. Fields, in order: D gene, V gene, J gene, clone size, CDR3 protein, CDR3 DNA. The D gene is left open where the match is weak. Where a row states a size, it is once, few, many or the class of an expanded clone; other rows omit it.

TRBD2	TRBV3-1/TRBV3-2	TRBJ2-1	.	CASSQVLAGVAEQFF	TGTGCCAGCAGCCAAGTATTAGCGGGAGTCGCTGAGCAGTTCTTC
.	TRBV4-1	TRBJ2-3	once	CASSQEAPDTQYF	TGCGCCAGCAGCCAAGAAGCCCCAGATACGCAGTATTTT
.	TRBV4-3	TRBJ2-3	.	CASSQDEGTDTQYF	TGCGCCAGCAGCCAAGATGAGGGCACAGATACGCAGTATTTT
TRBD2	TRBV6-2/TRBV6-3	TRBJ2-5	once	CASSSLTLAGGPRETQYF	TGTGCCAGCAGTTCTCTCACCCTAGCGGGAGGGCCTAGGGAGACCCAGTACTTC
TRBD1	TRBV7-2	TRBJ2-5	.	CASSLRGTGNGETQYF	TGTGCCAGCAGCTTAAGAGGGACAGGGAACGGGGAGACCCAGTACTTC
.	TRBV5-1	TRBJ1-2	.	CASRFEFDGYTF	TGCGCCAGCAGGTTTGAGTTTGACGGCTACACCTTC
TRBD1	TRBV18	TRBJ1-1	once	CASSLQGGNTEAFF	TGTGCCAGCTCACTACAGGGGGGCAACACTGAAGCTTTCTTT
.	TRBV30	TRBJ2-3	.	CAWTNGAGRTDTQYF	TGTGCCTGGACCAATGGGGCAGGGAGGACAGATACGCAGTATTTT
.	TRBV28	TRBJ1-2	.	CASSFGQGSYGYTF	TGTGCCAGCAGTTTCGGGCAGGGGTCTTATGGCTACACCTTC
.	TRBV14	TRBJ2-7	.	CASSHSREQYF	TGTGCCAGCAGCCACAGTAGAGAGCAGTACTTC
.	TRBV2	TRBJ1-5	few	CASSDRTAFGGGNQPQHF	TGTGCCAGCAGTGACAGGACAGCCTTTGGCGGAGGGAATCAGCCCCAGCATTTT
.	TRBV18	TRBJ2-7	.	CASSAIPFASQIHEQYF	TGTGCCAGCTCAGCGATCCCATTTGCTAGCCAGATCCACGAGCAGTACTTC
.	TRBV27	TRBJ1-2	.	CASSTLGGRMGYTF	TGTGCCAGCAGTACTCTAGGGGGGAGGATGGGCTACACCTTC
.	TRBV5-1	TRBJ1-2	.	CASSYDSGNYGYTF	TGCGCCAGCAGCTACGACAGCGGCAACTATGGCTACACCTTC
.	TRBV7-9	TRBJ2-7	few	CASSLVTYEQYF	TGTGCCAGCAGCTTAGTAACCTACGAGCAGTACTTC
.	TRBV6-2/TRBV6-3	TRBJ1-5	.	CASSYVRQPQHF	TGTGCCAGCAGTTACGTAAGGCAGCCCCAGCATTTT
.	TRBV19	TRBJ2-5	.	CASSHLNQGEETQYF	TGTGCCAGTAGCCACCTTAATCAGGGAGAAGAGACCCAGTACTTC
.	TRBV6-6	TRBJ2-3	.	CASSPTGDTQYF	TGTGCCAGCAGCCCCACAGGGGATACGCAGTATTTT
.	TRBV10-3	TRBJ2-1	.	CAISARVSGRSYNEQFF	TGTGCCATCAGTGCACGAGTATCTGGGAGATCCTACAATGAGCAGTTCTTC
TRBD1	TRBV28	TRBJ2-5	.	CASHDRGVQETQYF	TGTGCCAGCCATGACAGGGGAGTCCAAGAGACCCAGTACTTC
.	TRBV9	TRBJ2-2	.	CASSQYSNTGELFF	TGTGCCAGCAGCCAGTACTCGAACACCGGGGAGCTGTTTTTT
.	TRBV5-1	TRBJ2-5	.	CASSLAMGGQETQYF	TGCGCCAGCAGCTTGGCCATGGGGGGACAAGAGACCCAGTACTTC
TRBD2	TRBV7-9	TRBJ2-2	.	CASSFGRGRETGELFF	TGTGCCAGCAGCTTCGGGAGGGGAAGAGAAACCGGGGAGCTGTTTTTT
.	TRBV5-1	TRBJ2-5	few	CASSLWGSEETQYF	TGCGCCAGCAGCTTATGGGGGTCTGAAGAGACCCAGTACTTC
TRBD1	TRBV6-4	TRBJ2-7	.	CASSPGTGAPYEQYF	TGTGCCAGCAGTCCCGGGACAGGGGCCCCCTACGAGCAGTACTTC
.	TRBV5-4	TRBJ1-2	.	CASSLDSIGYTF	TGTGCCAGCAGCTTGGACAGCATTGGCTACACCTTC
.	TRBV6-6	TRBJ2-1	.	CASSPLRGSSYNEQFF	TGTGCCAGCAGTCCCCTTCGGGGGAGCTCCTACAATGAGCAGTTCTTC
TRBD1	TRBV28	TRBJ1-5	.	CASSYGQGNQPQHF	TGTGCCAGCAGTTACGGACAGGGGAATCAGCCCCAGCATTTT
.	TRBV7-9	TRBJ2-3	few	CASSGSGEGHASTDTQYF	TGTGCCAGCAGCGGAAGCGGGGAGGGACACGCTAGCACAGATACGCAGTATTTT
TRBD1	TRBV29-1	TRBJ2-7	.	CSVVPTGGRSYEQYF	TGCAGCGTTGTACCGACAGGGGGCAGATCCTACGAGCAGTACTTC
.	TRBV10-1	TRBJ2-1	.	CASSRRAGNEQFF	TGCGCCAGCTCCCGAAGGGCTGGGAATGAGCAGTTCTTC
.	TRBV6-5	TRBJ1-2	.	CASSSILQVTYGYTF	TGTGCCAGCAGTTCCATTCTCCAGGTTACCTATGGCTACACCTTC
.	TRBV7-8	TRBJ2-7	.	CASSLEEAQLDYEQYF	TGTGCCAGCAGCTTAGAGGAGGCCCAGCTAGACTACGAGCAGTACTTC
.	TRBV28	TRBJ2-3	once	CASSAAGTTDTQYF	TGTGCCAGCAGTGCCGCCGGGACTACAGATACGCAGTATTTT
.	TRBV5-4	TRBJ2-7	.	CASSRPPPGDEQYF	TGTGCCAGCAGCCGACCCCCGCCTGGGGACGAGCAGTACTTC
TRBD1	TRBV3-1/TRBV3-2	TRBJ2-2	.	CASSVDRENTGELFF	TGTGCCAGCAGCGTCGACAGGGAGAACACCGGGGAGCTGTTTTTT
.	TRBV9	TRBJ2-1	.	CASSVRIVGEQFF	TGTGCCAGCAGCGTACGGATAGTGGGGGAGCAGTTCTTC
.	TRBV5-4	TRBJ2-4	once	CASSLARGAKNIQYF	TGTGCCAGCAGCTTGGCCCGGGGGGCCAAAAACATTCAGTACTTC
.	TRBV15	TRBJ2-1	.	CATSRGTKVDRQFF	TGTGCCACCAGCAGAGGTACTAAGGTGGATCGACAGTTCTTC
TRBD2	TRBV7-3	TRBJ2-1	.	CASSLIDGGSPSSYNEQFF	TGTGCCAGCAGCTTAATCGATGGCGGGAGTCCGAGCTCCTACAATGAGCAGTTCTTC
TRBD1	TRBV30	TRBJ1-6	few	CAWSARQGQGNSPLHF	TGTGCCTGGAGTGCCCGACAGGGCCAGGGGAATTCACCCCTCCACTTT
.	TRBV3-1/TRBV3-2	TRBJ1-4	.	CASSQGGMEEKLFF	TGTGCCAGCAGCCAAGGGGGGATGGAGGAAAAACTGTTTTTT
TRBD2	TRBV5-1	TRBJ2-1	.	CASSLARWVTSGSGRSYNEQFF	TGCGCCAGCAGCTTGGCCCGTTGGGTTACTAGCGGGAGTGGGCGGTCCTACAATGAGCAGTTCTTC
TRBD2	TRBV7-8	TRBJ2-2	.	CASSLGSLGGYTGELFF	TGTGCCAGCAGCTTAGGATCGCTGGGAGGGTACACCGGGGAGCTGTTTTTT
.	TRBV29-1	TRBJ2-3	.	CSVGLGGDTQYF	TGCAGCGTGGGGCTGGGGGGAGATACGCAGTATTTT
.	TRBV2	TRBJ2-3	.	CASTNAGTDTQYF	TGTGCCAGCACAAACGCGGGGACCGATACGCAGTATTTT
.	TRBV7-9	TRBJ1-1	.	CASSLVAETEAFF	TGTGCCAGCAGCTTAGTAGCTGAGACTGAAGCTTTCTTT
TRBD1	TRBV6-5	TRBJ1-3	.	CASSLGGEGNTIYF	TGTGCCAGCAGTTTAGGGGGCGAAGGAAACACCATATATTTT
.	TRBV5-1	TRBJ1-3	few	CASSLEGFGNTIYF	TGCGCCAGCAGCTTAGAGGGATTTGGAAACACCATATATTTT
.	TRBV14	TRBJ1-3	.	CASSPSTATGNTIYF	TGTGCCAGCAGCCCCTCGACAGCTACTGGAAACACCATATATTTT
.	TRBV6-4	TRBJ2-3	.	CASSSRYLDGPDTQYF	TGTGCCAGCAGTAGCAGATATTTGGATGGGCCAGATACGCAGTATTTT
.	TRBV25-1	TRBJ2-1	.	CASSDQGQRNEQFF	TGTGCCAGCAGCGATCAAGGACAGAGAAATGAGCAGTTCTTC